This T cell receptor beta chain was documented in a study of T cells after somatic rescue of genetic block. CDR3 length: 14 residues. Losses at the gene ends were 4 bases for V and 5 bases for J; bases not matched to a gene: 5. Germline CDR1 is MDHEN and CDR2 is SYDVKM. The method was immunoSEQ multiplex PCR; TCRdb's version includes in-frame clones alone and lacks a portion of them. The table has around 50,000 clones, approximately 96% seen once. Sample: peripheral blood mononuclear cells (PBMCs). This receptor was taken from a child under two years old. The chain carries TRBV28 and TRBJ1-1; 9 nucleotides align to TRBD1. In DNA, the CDR3 is TGTGCCAGCAGTTGGGACAGGGTGTTGACTGAAGCTTTCTTT. This encodes CASSWDRVLTEAFF.